Following are 25 T cell receptor beta chains from one sample sequenced in a study of beta chain features in type 1 diabetes. The study's findings and limits: TCRB CDR3s were moderately but significantly shorter in Type 1 diabetes patients in all four CD4+ subsets.

These receptors lack a known antigen. Expressed TCRB transcripts were sequenced after all isolated RNA was converted to cDNA. The method was immunoSEQ multiplex PCR; TCRdb's version includes in-frame clones alone and lacks a portion of them. The table lists 310,000 or so clones, roughly 15% of them singletons. Material for sequencing was naive CD4+ T cells from blood. These receptors were taken from a man aged 18 to 29 with type 1 diabetes.

This chain links TRBV18 with TRBJ1-2; no clear D. Per the germline V gene, CDR1 is KGHSH and CDR2 is LQKENI. With 5 bases removed from V and 3 bases from J, the gap between germline ends came to 13 bases. The CDR3 consists of 14 residues. As DNA, the CDR3 is TGTGCCAGCTCAAACCGGGTATCGGACTATGGCTACACCTTC. This translates into CASSNRVSDYGYTF.

This chain joins TRBV19 and TRBJ2-5; a possible D gene is TRBD2 (6 bases). The CDR3 extends over 16 amino acids. Germline V CDR1 and CDR2: LNHDA, SQIVND (reference sequence). Between the trimmed V and J ends, which lost 3 bases and 5 bases, there was a span of 19 bases. CDR3 sequence reads: CASSMALWRDLETQYF. CDR3 in DNA: TGTGCCAGTAGTATGGCTTTGTGGCGGGACCTGGAGACCCAGTACTTC. Full variable domain (missing parts from reference TRBV19 and TRBJ2-5): DGGITQSPKYLFRKEGQNVTLSCEQNLNHDAMYWYRQDPGQGLRLIYYSQIVNDFQKGDIAEGYSVSREKKESFPLTVTSAQKNPTAFYLCASSMALWRDLETQYFGPGTRLLVL.

This clone was counted only a few times. The genes are TRBV2 and TRBJ2-7, with a weak D call TRBD2 (6 bases). Germline V gene data show CDR1 as SNHLY and CDR2 as FYNNEI. This CDR3 is 12 amino acids long. V was trimmed by 1 base and J by 6 bases, leaving 7 bases between them. In nucleotides, the CDR3 is TGTGCCAGCAGTGAAGACGGGGGCGAGCAGTACTTC. It is translated as CASSEDGGEQYF.

The sample holds a few counts of this clone. The chain carries TRBV7-2 and TRBJ1-1; 8 bases match TRBD1. Germline CDR1 is SGHTA and CDR2 is FQGNSA. The CDR3 spans 16 residues. The V segment lost 5 bases and the J segment 1 base; nucleotides outside the gene matches: 9. The CDR3 region is CASSPFQTGANTEAFF. The CDR3 DNA is TGTGCCAGCAGCCCGTTCCAGACAGGGGCGAACACTGAAGCTTTCTTT.

This clone has just a few counts. The chain uses TRBV11-2 and TRBJ2-5; no firm D call. Trimming removed 3 bases from V and 5 bases from J, with 4 bases in between. The V gene's germline CDR1 is SGHAT and CDR2 FQNNGV. The CDR3 has 11 amino acids. In nucleotides, the CDR3 is TGTGCCAGCAGCTTTCGGGAGACCCAGTACTTC. Translating it yields CASSFRETQYF.

A few counts support this clone. The genes are TRBV25-1 and TRBJ1-2; D perhaps matches TRBD1 (5 bases). CDR1 and CDR2 from the germline V gene are MGHDK and SYGVNS. V lost 4 bases and J 7 bases, leaving 13 bases between the germline ends. This CDR3 is 13 amino acids long. CDR3 bases: TGTGCCAGCAGTGTGGCAGGGCAACTTGGCTACACCTTC. Translated, it gives CASSVAGQLGYTF.

This clone was observed a few times. The rearrangement links TRBV28 to TRBJ2-1; D is possibly TRBD1 (5 bases). Trimming left V 6 bases short and J 10 bases short, with 16 bases between. This CDR3 contains 13 residues. In germline, CDR1 is MDHEN, CDR2 SYDVKM. Here the CDR3 reads CASSLSWGSEQFF. The DNA of the CDR3 is TGTGCCAGCAGCCTGAGCTGGGGCTCCGAGCAGTTCTTC.

The sample holds a few counts of this clone. The genes are TRBV5-1 and TRBJ2-3; weak D call: TRBD2 (5 bases). Per the germline V gene, CDR1 is SGHRS and CDR2 is YFSETQ. V was pared by 6 bases and J by 6 bases, with 17 bases between. The CDR3 is 14 amino acids. In DNA, the CDR3 is TGCGCCAGCACTAGAGGGCAGGCCTTGGATACGCAGTATTTT. Its translation is CASTRGQALDTQYF.

The sample holds a few counts of this clone. The same CDR3 arises from other DNA sequences in this sample as well. V is TRBV30 and J is TRBJ2-7; D not resolved. Germline assignment: CDR1 GTSNPN and CDR2 SVGIG (reference sequence). This CDR3 contains 11 residues. Trimming pared 0 bases from V and 2 bases from J, leaving 2 bases between. The chain's CDR3 is CAWSVTYEQYF. The CDR3, as DNA: TGTGCCTGGAGTGTTACCTACGAGCAGTACTTC.

This chain connects TRBV20-1 to TRBJ1-2; D gene ambiguous. This CDR3 region has 10 residues. In germline, CDR1 is DFQATT, CDR2 SNEGSKA (reference sequence). The V and J ends lost 8 bases and 3 bases respectively, with 7 bases between them. The CDR3 sequence is CSISYYGYTF. CDR3 nucleotide sequence: TGCAGTATTAGTTACTATGGCTACACCTTC.

V and J are TRBV6-5 and TRBJ2-3, with 8 positions matching TRBD2. Per germline, CDR1 MNHEY and CDR2 SVGAGI. After removal of 4 bases from V and 8 bases from J, the junction contained 5 bases not matched to a gene. The CDR3 runs to 13 residues. The CDR3 reads CASSFGLASTQYF. The DNA of the CDR3 is TGTGCCAGCAGTTTCGGACTAGCCTCTACGCAGTATTTT.

In nucleotides, the CDR3 is TGTGCCAGCAGTTACTCGAACAGCGGCTACACCTTC. It yields the protein CASSYSNSGYTF. The chain carries TRBV6-5 and TRBJ1-2; no clear D. There are 12 residues in the CDR3. Trimming removed 0 bases from V and 8 bases from J, with 7 bases in between. Germline V gene lookup returns CDR1 MNHEY and CDR2 SVGAGI.

This clone showed up just a few times. This chain links TRBV29-1 with TRBJ1-2; D might be TRBD1 (6 bases). The germline gives CDR1 SQVTM, CDR2 ANQGSEA. This CDR3 is 11 amino acids long. V lost 0 bases and J 8 bases, leaving 7 bases between the germline ends. As DNA, the CDR3 is TGCAGCGTTGAAGAGCAGGGGGGCTACACCTTC. This codes for CSVEEQGGYTF. The variable domain in full, completed from reference TRBV29-1 and TRBJ1-2, reads SAVISQKPSRDICQRGTSLTIQCQVDSQVTMMFWYRQQPGQSLTLIATANQGSEATYESGFVIDKFPISRPNLTFSTLTVSNMSPEDSSIYLCSVEEQGGYTFGSGTRLTVV.

This clone was seen a handful of times. This chain connects TRBV6-6 to TRBJ1-5; D gene ambiguous. Germline CDR1 MNHNY, CDR2 SVGAGI (reference sequence). This CDR3 contains 16 residues. The V gene lost 6 bases and the J gene lost 0 bases, with 15 bases spanning the gap. The CDR3 spells CASRYDTSDSNQPQHF. The CDR3 DNA follows: TGTGCCAGCAGGTATGACACATCGGATAGCAATCAGCCCCAGCATTTT.

This clone turned up a few times. The gene calls are TRBV7-2 and TRBJ1-2; D is uncertain. V was clipped by 5 bases and J by 2 bases, with 6 bases between them. CDR3 length: 12 amino acids. The germline gives CDR1 SGHTA, CDR2 FQGNSA. CDR3 nucleotide sequence: TGTGCCAGCAGCCCAGAAAACTATGGCTACACCTTC. Amino acids: CASSPENYGYTF.

The V gene is TRBV28, the J gene TRBJ1-2, with TRBD1 identical over 7 bases. Germline V gene data show CDR1 as MDHEN and CDR2 as SYDVKM. This CDR3 has 14 amino acids. Trimming at V came to 3 bases and at J to 7 bases, leaving 8 bases not matched to a gene. The CDR3 DNA is TGTGCCAGCAGTTTTTATGGCAGGGGGTTTGGCTACACCTTC. As protein: CASSFYGRGFGYTF.

The J gene is TRBJ2-5, the V gene TRBV9, with TRBD2 identical over 10 bases. V was pared by 0 bases and J by 5 bases, with 10 bases of the junction left unmatched. Germline CDR1 and CDR2: SGDLS and YYNGEE. The length of the CDR3 is 17 residues. The CDR3 nucleotides read TGTGCCAGCAGCGTAGCGGCTAGCGGGAGCCATTGGGAGACCCAGTACTTC. Protein product: CASSVAASGSHWETQYF.

This CDR3 is CASSKNGPELFYEQYF. DNA of the CDR3: TGTGCCAGCAGCAAGAATGGGCCTGAACTGTTCTACGAGCAGTACTTC. J is TRBJ2-7 and V is TRBV11-1; D is ambiguous. The CDR3 has 16 residues. V was shortened by 5 bases and J by 3 bases, with 20 bases between the two germline ends. The germline V gene has CDR1 SGHAT and CDR2 FQDESV (reference sequence).

This clone was detected a few times. The chain links TRBV18 to TRBJ2-1; 11 nucleotides agree with TRBD2. This CDR3 region has 17 residues. Germline lookup yields CDR1 KGHSH and CDR2 LQKENI. The J segment lost 15 bases and the V segment lost 3 bases, leaving 19 bases of the junction unmatched. CDR3 nucleotide sequence: TGTGCCAGCTCACCGGTTCTTCTAGCGGGAGGCTCGAGCGTTGGGTTCTTC. This encodes CASSPVLLAGGSSVGFF.

This clone has only a few counts. The V gene is TRBV7-9, the J gene TRBJ1-5, with 10 bases lining up with TRBD1. With V trimmed by 1 base and J by 9 bases, 15 bases remained unmatched. Germline CDR1 reads SEHNR; CDR2 reads FQNEAQ (reference sequence). The CDR3 runs 18 residues. DNA of the CDR3: TGTGCCAGCAGCTTAGTCGGGACAGGGGTCCAACCCAAGGGGCCCCAGCATTTT. This translates into CASSLVGTGVQPKGPQHF.

This clone was observed a handful of times. The rearrangement links TRBV11-2 to TRBJ2-7, with TRBD2 as a possible D gene (7 bases). CDR1 and CDR2 from the germline V gene are SGHAT and FQNNGV. Trimming left V 6 bases short and J 7 bases short, with 28 bases between. The CDR3 sequence is 17 residues long. The CDR3 nucleotides read TGTGCCAGCAGACTAAGGGGGGGTTCGGCGGGAGAGGGTGAGCAGTACTTC. Translation: CASRLRGGSAGEGEQYF.

This clone occurred a few times. The V gene is TRBV30, the J gene TRBJ1-1; D call uncertain. The CDR3 is 12 residues long. V dropped 2 bases and J dropped 3 bases, with 7 bases sitting between them. Per the germline V gene, CDR1 is GTSNPN and CDR2 is SVGIG (reference sequence). CDR3 in DNA: TGTGCCTGGAGTCCGACTTACACTGAAGCTTTCTTT. Amino acids: CAWSPTYTEAFF.

This chain uses TRBV7-2 with TRBJ2-7; D might be TRBD2 (6 bases). Germline loops: CDR1 SGHTA, CDR2 FQGNSA. There are 14 residues in the CDR3. The germline V and J ends were trimmed by 1 base and 6 bases, with 13 bases remaining between them. The CDR3 protein is CASSLVGQGGEQYF. The CDR3, as DNA: TGTGCCAGCAGCTTAGTGGGTCAGGGAGGCGAGCAGTACTTC.

This clone was seen more than once but under ten times. CDR3 amino acids: CASSLAPLGTSGGLETQYF. The CDR3 DNA reads as TGTGCCAGCAGCTTAGCGCCTTTGGGGACTAGCGGGGGGTTAGAGACCCAGTACTTC. The genes are TRBV7-2 and TRBJ2-5; TRBD2 matches 15 bases. The CDR3 runs to 19 residues. Germline CDR1 SGHTA, CDR2 FQGNSA. Trimming took 0 bases from V and 4 from J; bases not matched to a gene: 9.

The table lists this clone with a few counts. The chain employs TRBV6-1 and TRBJ2-7; 9 bases line up with TRBD1. The CDR3 is made up of 16 amino acids. CDR1 MNHNS and CDR2 SASEGT come from the germline V gene. After removal of 2 bases from V and 1 base from J, the junction contained 6 bases not matched to a gene. CDR3 sequence: CASSEPGDRVSYEQYF. The CDR3 region has the DNA TGTGCCAGCAGTGAACCGGGGGACAGGGTTTCCTACGAGCAGTACTTC.